These T cell receptor beta chains were read from a single sample in a study of neoadjuvant anti-PD-1 for oral cavity cancer. Profiled with immunoSEQ multiplex PCR; TCRdb holds only in-frame clones, not every one. The table includes around 15,000 clones, approximately 70% detected once. The sequencing here drew on PBMCs, taken before nivolumab (anti-PD-1) treatment. These receptors were taken from a person between 40 and 79 years old with oral cavity squamous cell carcinoma. Both conserved end residues are part of each CDR3. Fields, in order: clone size, D gene, CDR3 length, V gene, J gene, CDR3 protein, CDR3 DNA. The D gene is left open where the match is weak. Only part of the rows carry a size: once, few, many, or a class if the clone is expanded.

size: .; D: .; length: 15; V: TRBV11-2; J: TRBJ1-4; CDR3: CASSLGQGFDSGLFF; DNA: TGTGCCAGCAGCTTAGGGCAGGGGTTCGATTCAGGACTGTTTTTT
size: once; D: .; length: 12; V: TRBV11-2; J: TRBJ1-2; CDR3: CASSQANYGYTF; DNA: TGTGCCAGCAGCCAAGCTAACTATGGCTACACCTTC
size: .; D: TRBD1; length: 13; V: TRBV6-1; J: TRBJ1-1; CDR3: CASRDRGQTEAFF; DNA: TGTGCCAGCCGGGACAGGGGACAAACTGAAGCTTTCTTT
size: .; D: TRBD2; length: 16; V: TRBV5-4; J: TRBJ2-2; CDR3: CASSPGLREGTGELFF; DNA: TGTGCCAGCAGCCCTGGATTGCGGGAGGGCACCGGGGAGCTGTTTTTT
size: .; D: .; length: 14; V: TRBV7-9; J: TRBJ1-5; CDR3: CANPGRRSNQPQHF; DNA: TGTGCCAACCCAGGAAGGAGGAGCAATCAGCCCCAGCATTTT
size: few; D: .; length: 16; V: TRBV6-5; J: TRBJ1-4; CDR3: CASSYSPTRGNEKLFF; DNA: TGTGCCAGCAGTTACTCGCCCACCCGCGGAAATGAAAAACTGTTTTTT
size: .; D: TRBD1; length: 13; V: TRBV29-1; J: TRBJ1-2; CDR3: CSVTLQGAQRYTF; DNA: TGCAGCGTGACCCTACAGGGGGCTCAACGCTACACCTTC
size: .; D: .; length: 13; V: TRBV4-1; J: TRBJ2-4; CDR3: CASSQDGGNIQYF; DNA: TGCGCCAGCAGCCAAGATGGGGGTAACATTCAGTACTTC
size: few; D: TRBD2; length: 16; V: TRBV2; J: TRBJ2-1; CDR3: CASSPGLAGAGNEQFF; DNA: TGTGCCAGCAGCCCGGGACTAGCGGGAGCGGGTAATGAGCAGTTCTTC
size: .; D: .; length: 12; V: TRBV10-3; J: TRBJ1-5; CDR3: CAISDLNQPQHF; DNA: TGTGCCATCAGTGACCTTAATCAGCCCCAGCATTTT
size: .; D: .; length: 15; V: TRBV2; J: TRBJ1-4; CDR3: CASSGGVGTDEKLFF; DNA: TGTGCCAGCAGTGGGGGGGTAGGGACGGATGAAAAACTGTTTTTT
size: .; D: .; length: 16; V: TRBV9; J: TRBJ2-2; CDR3: CASSVGMALNTGELFF; DNA: TGTGCCAGCAGCGTAGGCATGGCGCTGAACACCGGGGAGCTGTTTTTT
size: .; D: .; length: 13; V: TRBV6-1; J: TRBJ2-1; CDR3: CASSVWGVDEQFF; DNA: TGTGCCAGCAGTGTTTGGGGCGTAGATGAGCAGTTCTTC
size: .; D: .; length: 15; V: TRBV7-9; J: TRBJ2-3; CDR3: CASIRGGTSTDTQYF; DNA: TGTGCCAGCATCAGAGGGGGAACTAGCACAGATACGCAGTATTTT
size: .; D: .; length: 13; V: TRBV30; J: TRBJ2-7; CDR3: CAWSVHAGVEQYF; DNA: TGTGCCTGGAGTGTACACGCAGGGGTCGAGCAGTACTTC
size: .; D: TRBD2; length: 15; V: TRBV5-1; J: TRBJ2-1; CDR3: CASSLALAGMDEQFF; DNA: TGCGCCAGCAGCTTGGCACTAGCGGGAATGGATGAGCAGTTCTTC
size: .; D: .; length: 14; V: TRBV5-4; J: TRBJ2-2; CDR3: CASSLVVNTGELFF; DNA: TGTGCCAGCAGCTTGGTTGTCAACACCGGGGAGCTGTTTTTT
size: .; D: TRBD2; length: 19; V: TRBV5-1; J: TRBJ2-6; CDR3: CASSMTSGIVSFGANVLTF; DNA: TGCGCCAGCAGCATGACTAGCGGGATAGTTTCGTTTGGGGCCAACGTCCTGACTTTC
size: .; D: .; length: 15; V: TRBV9; J: TRBJ2-3; CDR3: CASSVGEYSTDTQYF; DNA: TGTGCCAGCAGCGTAGGGGAGTACAGCACAGATACGCAGTATTTT
size: .; D: .; length: 13; V: TRBV2; J: TRBJ2-3; CDR3: CASSEDSTDTQYF; DNA: TGTGCCAGCAGTGAAGACAGCACAGATACGCAGTATTTT
size: .; D: .; length: 12; V: TRBV7-6; J: TRBJ2-3; CDR3: CASSIARDTQYF; DNA: TGTGCCAGCAGCATCGCCCGGGATACGCAGTATTTT
size: .; D: .; length: 16; V: TRBV5-1; J: TRBJ2-7; CDR3: CASSLGSGGPSPEQYF; DNA: TGCGCCAGCAGCTTGGGATCTGGCGGCCCCTCTCCCGAGCAGTACTTC
size: .; D: .; length: 15; V: TRBV7-9; J: TRBJ1-3; CDR3: CASSSEGGPGNTIYF; DNA: TGTGCCAGCAGTTCAGAAGGGGGTCCTGGAAACACCATATATTTT
size: once; D: TRBD2; length: 13; V: TRBV30; J: TRBJ2-7; CDR3: CAWRVGGRYEQYF; DNA: TGTGCCTGGAGAGTGGGAGGGCGGTACGAGCAGTACTTC
size: once; D: .; length: 14; V: TRBV6-1; J: TRBJ1-1; CDR3: CASSLRIQNTEAFF; DNA: TGTGCCAGCAGTCTACGTATCCAGAACACTGAAGCTTTCTTT
size: .; D: TRBD1; length: 15; V: TRBV10-3; J: TRBJ2-7; CDR3: CAISEPGQGGSEQYF; DNA: TGTGCCATCAGTGAGCCCGGACAGGGGGGTTCCGAGCAGTACTTC
size: once; D: TRBD1; length: 13; V: TRBV11-1; J: TRBJ2-1; CDR3: CASSSMTGNEQFF; DNA: TGTGCCAGCAGCTCCATGACAGGGAATGAGCAGTTCTTC
size: .; D: .; length: 16; V: TRBV5-1; J: TRBJ1-3; CDR3: CASSLDGSASGNTIYF; DNA: TGCGCCAGCAGCTTGGACGGCAGTGCGTCTGGAAACACCATATATTTT
size: few; D: .; length: 11; V: TRBV29-1; J: TRBJ1-2; CDR3: CSAEGNYGYTF; DNA: TGCAGCGCCGAGGGAAACTATGGCTACACCTTC
size: .; D: .; length: 14; V: TRBV5-6; J: TRBJ2-2; CDR3: CASNLWAEAGELFF; DNA: TGTGCCAGCAACTTATGGGCGGAGGCCGGGGAGCTGTTTTTT
size: .; D: TRBD2; length: 14; V: TRBV7-7; J: TRBJ2-2; CDR3: CASSLELAAGELFF; DNA: TGTGCTAGCAGCTTAGAACTAGCGGCCGGGGAGCTGTTTTTT
size: .; D: .; length: 14; V: TRBV19; J: TRBJ2-7; CDR3: CASSRKAGSYEQYF; DNA: TGTGCCAGTAGTCGGAAAGCGGGTTCCTACGAGCAGTACTTC
size: .; D: .; length: 17; V: TRBV5-4; J: TRBJ2-2; CDR3: CASSLNPLGADTGELFF; DNA: TGTGCCAGCAGCTTGAATCCCCTCGGAGCGGATACCGGGGAGCTGTTTTTT
size: .; D: .; length: 15; V: TRBV4-1; J: TRBJ1-1; CDR3: CASSQALVLRSEAFF; DNA: TGCGCCAGCAGCCAAGCCTTGGTGCTCAGGTCTGAAGCTTTCTTT
size: .; D: .; length: 15; V: TRBV2; J: TRBJ2-3; CDR3: CASSENRAISDTQYF; DNA: TGTGCCAGCAGTGAAAACAGGGCGATATCAGATACGCAGTATTTT
size: once; D: TRBD2; length: 20; V: TRBV27; J: TRBJ2-3; CDR3: CASSPPPGLAGGGGADTQYF; DNA: TGTGCCAGCAGTCCCCCGCCGGGACTAGCGGGAGGTGGGGGGGCAGATACGCAGTATTTT
size: .; D: .; length: 16; V: TRBV7-3; J: TRBJ1-2; CDR3: CASSLSQGPAMGGYTF; DNA: TGTGCCAGCAGCTTAAGCCAGGGCCCCGCGATGGGAGGCTACACCTTC
size: .; D: TRBD1; length: 15; V: TRBV6-5; J: TRBJ1-1; CDR3: CASSRAGTVQKEAFF; DNA: TGTGCCAGCAGCCGGGCAGGGACAGTCCAAAAGGAAGCTTTCTTT
size: .; D: .; length: 15; V: TRBV5-1; J: TRBJ2-7; CDR3: CASSFSQGGPYEQYF; DNA: TGCGCCAGCAGCTTCTCCCAGGGGGGACCTTACGAGCAGTACTTC
size: .; D: .; length: 13; V: TRBV19; J: TRBJ1-3; CDR3: CASSFLSGNTIYF; DNA: TGTGCCAGTAGTTTCCTCTCTGGAAACACCATATATTTT
size: .; D: .; length: 16; V: TRBV21-1; J: TRBJ1-1; CDR3: CASSKGPAPYGTEAFF; DNA: TGTGCCAGCAGCAAAGGTCCAGCCCCGTATGGCACTGAAGCTTTCTTT
size: .; D: TRBD1; length: 15; V: TRBV6-5; J: TRBJ1-1; CDR3: CASSRKQGAGTEAFF; DNA: TGTGCCAGCAGTCGGAAACAGGGGGCAGGGACTGAAGCTTTCTTT
size: .; D: .; length: 10; V: TRBV29-1; J: TRBJ2-3; CDR3: CSVGLDTQYF; DNA: TGCAGCGTTGGGTTGGATACGCAGTATTTT
size: few; D: .; length: 14; V: TRBV10-3; J: TRBJ2-5; CDR3: CAISEARVQETQYF; DNA: TGTGCCATCAGTGAGGCCAGGGTCCAAGAGACCCAGTACTTC
size: once; D: TRBD1; length: 18; V: TRBV4-1; J: TRBJ1-1; CDR3: CASSQARIGTGKDTEAFF; DNA: TGCGCCAGCAGCCAAGCTCGAATCGGGACAGGGAAAGACACTGAAGCTTTCTTT
size: .; D: TRBD2; length: 13; V: TRBV19; J: TRBJ2-1; CDR3: CASSPVRGGEQFF; DNA: TGTGCCAGTAGTCCAGTACGGGGGGGTGAGCAGTTCTTC
size: few; D: .; length: 15; V: TRBV10-3; J: TRBJ1-1; CDR3: CAISETGGDGTEAFF; DNA: TGTGCCATCAGTGAAACAGGAGGAGATGGCACTGAAGCTTTCTTT
size: .; D: .; length: 13; V: TRBV6-5; J: TRBJ2-4; CDR3: CASSSGDKNIQYF; DNA: TGTGCCAGCAGTTCAGGGGACAAAAACATTCAGTACTTC